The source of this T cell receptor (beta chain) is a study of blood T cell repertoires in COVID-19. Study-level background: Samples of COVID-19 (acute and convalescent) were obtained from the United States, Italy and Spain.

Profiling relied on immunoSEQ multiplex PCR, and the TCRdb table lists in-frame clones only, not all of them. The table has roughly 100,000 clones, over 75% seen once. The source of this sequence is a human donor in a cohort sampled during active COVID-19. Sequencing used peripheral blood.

The CDR3 loop is CASSVQSNQPQHF. In DNA, the CDR3 is TGTGCCAGCAGCGTCCAGTCCAATCAGCCCCAGCATTTT. V gene TRBV7-8 combines with J gene TRBJ1-5; D is uncertain. CDR3 length equals 13 residues. The V and J ends lost 5 bases and 3 bases respectively, with 8 bases between them. The germline V gene encodes CDR1 SGHVS and CDR2 FQNEAQ.